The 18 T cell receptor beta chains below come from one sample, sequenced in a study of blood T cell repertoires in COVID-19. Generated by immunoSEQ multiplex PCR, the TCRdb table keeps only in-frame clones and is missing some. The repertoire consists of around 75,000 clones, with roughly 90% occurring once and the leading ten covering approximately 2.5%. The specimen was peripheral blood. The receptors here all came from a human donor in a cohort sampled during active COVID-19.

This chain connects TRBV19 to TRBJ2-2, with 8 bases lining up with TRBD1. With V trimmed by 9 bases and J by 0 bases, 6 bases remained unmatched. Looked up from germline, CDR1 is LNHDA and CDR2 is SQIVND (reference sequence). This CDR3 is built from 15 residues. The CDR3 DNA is TGTGCCAGCCGACGACAGGGGACGAACACCGGGGAGCTGTTTTTT. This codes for CASRRQGTNTGELFF.

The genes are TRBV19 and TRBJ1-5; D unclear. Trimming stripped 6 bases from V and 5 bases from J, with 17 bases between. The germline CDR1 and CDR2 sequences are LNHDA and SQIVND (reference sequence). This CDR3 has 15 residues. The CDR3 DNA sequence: TGTGCCAGTAGACCGGGAGGGCAGTCCTATCAGCCCCAGCATTTT. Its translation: CASRPGGQSYQPQHF. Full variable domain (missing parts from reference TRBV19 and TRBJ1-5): DGGITQSPKYLFRKEGQNVTLSCEQNLNHDAMYWYRQDPGQGLRLIYYSQIVNDFQKGDIAEGYSVSREKKESFPLTVTSAQKNPTAFYLCASRPGGQSYQPQHFGDGTRLSIL.

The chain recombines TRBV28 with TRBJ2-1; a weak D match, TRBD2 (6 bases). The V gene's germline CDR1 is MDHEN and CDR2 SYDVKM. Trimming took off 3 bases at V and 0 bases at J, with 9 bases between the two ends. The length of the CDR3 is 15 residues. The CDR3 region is CASSFFSGSYNEQFF. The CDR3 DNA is TGTGCCAGCAGTTTTTTTAGCGGCTCCTACAATGAGCAGTTCTTC.

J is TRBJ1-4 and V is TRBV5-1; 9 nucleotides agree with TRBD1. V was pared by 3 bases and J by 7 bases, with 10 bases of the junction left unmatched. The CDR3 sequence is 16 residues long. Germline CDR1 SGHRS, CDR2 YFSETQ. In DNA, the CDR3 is TGCGCCAGCAGCTGGACAGGGGCCACACCATCTGAAAAACTGTTTTTT. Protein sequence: CASSWTGATPSEKLFF.

CDR3 sequence: CASSLVFSSGGNEQFF. CDR3 coding DNA: TGTGCCAGCAGCTTGGTCTTCTCTAGCGGAGGAAATGAGCAGTTCTTC. The gene calls are TRBV5-6 and TRBJ2-1; the match to TRBD2 covers 7 bases. V lost 0 bases, J lost 7 bases, and 10 bases stayed unmatched. The CDR3 has 16 amino acids. The V gene's germline CDR1 is SGHDT and CDR2 YYEEEE.

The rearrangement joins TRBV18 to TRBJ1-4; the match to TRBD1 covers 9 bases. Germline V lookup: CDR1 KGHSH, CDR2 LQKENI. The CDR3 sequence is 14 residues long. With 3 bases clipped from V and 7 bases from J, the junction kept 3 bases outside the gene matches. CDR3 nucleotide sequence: TGTGCCAGCTCACCGGGACAGGGCCCTGAAAAACTGTTTTTT. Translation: CASSPGQGPEKLFF.

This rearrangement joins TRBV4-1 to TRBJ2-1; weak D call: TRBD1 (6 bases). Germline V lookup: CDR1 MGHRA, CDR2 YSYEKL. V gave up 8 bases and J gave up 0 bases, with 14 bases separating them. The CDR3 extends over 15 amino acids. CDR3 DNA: TGCGCCAGCTCAACCGACAGGCCCTCCTACAATGAGCAGTTCTTC. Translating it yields CASSTDRPSYNEQFF.

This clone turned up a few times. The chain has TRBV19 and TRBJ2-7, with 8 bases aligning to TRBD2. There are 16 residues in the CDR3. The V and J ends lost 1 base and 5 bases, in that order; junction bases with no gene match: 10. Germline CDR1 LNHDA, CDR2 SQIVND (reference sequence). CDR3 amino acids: CASSIAGGRTKNEQYF. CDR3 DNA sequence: TGTGCCAGTAGTATAGCTGGCGGGAGGACTAAAAACGAGCAGTACTTC. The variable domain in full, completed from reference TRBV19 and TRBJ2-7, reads DGGITQSPKYLFRKEGQNVTLSCEQNLNHDAMYWYRQDPGQGLRLIYYSQIVNDFQKGDIAEGYSVSREKKESFPLTVTSAQKNPTAFYLCASSIAGGRTKNEQYFGPGTRLTVT.

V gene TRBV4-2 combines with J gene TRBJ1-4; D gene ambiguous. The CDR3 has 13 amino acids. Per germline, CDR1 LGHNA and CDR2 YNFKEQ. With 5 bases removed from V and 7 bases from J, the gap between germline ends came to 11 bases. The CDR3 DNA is TGTGCCAGCAGCGAGAGCCTTCCTGAAAAACTGTTTTTT. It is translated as CASSESLPEKLFF.

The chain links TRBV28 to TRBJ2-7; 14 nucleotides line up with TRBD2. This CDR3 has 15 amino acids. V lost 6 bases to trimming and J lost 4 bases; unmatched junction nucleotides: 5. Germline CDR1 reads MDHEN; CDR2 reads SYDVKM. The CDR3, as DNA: TGTGCCAGCAGGCCTGGGACTAGCGGGAGATACGAGCAGTACTTC. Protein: CASRPGTSGRYEQYF.

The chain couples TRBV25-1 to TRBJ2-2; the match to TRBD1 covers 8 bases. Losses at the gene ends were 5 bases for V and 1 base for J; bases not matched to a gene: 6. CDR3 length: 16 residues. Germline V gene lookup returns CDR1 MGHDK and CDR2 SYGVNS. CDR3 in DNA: TGTGCCAGCAGTCCGGGACAGGCCAGGAACACCGGGGAGCTGTTTTTT. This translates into CASSPGQARNTGELFF.

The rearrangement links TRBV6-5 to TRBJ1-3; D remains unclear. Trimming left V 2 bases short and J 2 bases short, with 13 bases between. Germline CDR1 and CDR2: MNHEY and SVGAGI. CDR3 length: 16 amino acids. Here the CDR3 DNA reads TGTGCCAGCAGTTACAAACGTAGGAGCGCTGGAAACACCATATATTTT. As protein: CASSYKRRSAGNTIYF.

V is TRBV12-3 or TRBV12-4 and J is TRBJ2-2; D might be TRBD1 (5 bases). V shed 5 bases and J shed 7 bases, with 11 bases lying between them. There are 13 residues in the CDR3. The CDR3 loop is CASSPSGLGELFF. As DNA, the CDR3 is TGTGCCAGCAGTCCTTCAGGGCTCGGGGAGCTGTTTTTT.

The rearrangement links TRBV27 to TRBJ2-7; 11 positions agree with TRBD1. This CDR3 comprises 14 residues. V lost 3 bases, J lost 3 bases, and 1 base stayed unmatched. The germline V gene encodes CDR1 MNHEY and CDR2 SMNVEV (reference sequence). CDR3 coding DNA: TGTGCCAGCAGTTTCGGGACAGGGGGCTACGAGCAGTACTTC. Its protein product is CASSFGTGGYEQYF.

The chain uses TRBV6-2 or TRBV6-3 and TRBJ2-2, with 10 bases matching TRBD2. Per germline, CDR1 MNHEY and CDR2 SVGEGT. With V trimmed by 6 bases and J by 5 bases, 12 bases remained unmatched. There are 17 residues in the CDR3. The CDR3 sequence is CASSSTRTSGGTGELFF. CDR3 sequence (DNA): TGTGCCAGCAGCTCTACCCGGACTAGCGGAGGGACCGGGGAGCTGTTTTTT.

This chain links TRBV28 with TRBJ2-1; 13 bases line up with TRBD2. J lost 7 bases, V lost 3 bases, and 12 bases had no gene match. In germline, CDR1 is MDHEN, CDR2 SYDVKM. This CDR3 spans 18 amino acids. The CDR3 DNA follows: TGTGCCAGCAGTTTTGGGAGGACTAGCGGGAGATTTGGGAATGAGCAGTTCTTC. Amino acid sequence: CASSFGRTSGRFGNEQFF.

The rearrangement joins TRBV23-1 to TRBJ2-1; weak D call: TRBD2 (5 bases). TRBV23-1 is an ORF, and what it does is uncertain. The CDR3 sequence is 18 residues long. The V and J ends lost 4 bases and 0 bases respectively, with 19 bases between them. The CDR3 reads CASSLRGLGFSSYNEQFF. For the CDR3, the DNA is TGCGCCAGCAGTCTGCGAGGACTGGGTTTTAGCTCCTACAATGAGCAGTTCTTC.

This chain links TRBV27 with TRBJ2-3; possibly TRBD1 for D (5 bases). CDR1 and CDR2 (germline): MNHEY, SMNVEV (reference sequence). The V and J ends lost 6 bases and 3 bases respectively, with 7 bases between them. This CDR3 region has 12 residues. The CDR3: CASRAGTDTQYF. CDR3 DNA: TGTGCCAGCAGGGCAGGGACAGATACGCAGTATTTT.